This T cell receptor (beta chain) was sequenced for a study (dated by TCRdb to 2013 to 2016). The study in broad terms: Whether tumor-infiltrating Tregs in breast cancer are recruited from blood Tregs or converted in situ from other CD4+ T cell subsets was tested. Results the study describes overall, beyond this receptor: The TCR alpha and beta sequences of tumor-infiltrating Tregs showed the greatest overlap with tumor naive CD4+ T cells, followed by blood naive CD4+ T cells. Rather than covering whole repertoires, validation in the larger cohort was restricted to a single TCR beta V-J rearrangement. In terms of TCR gene usage, tumor memory CD4+ T cells clustered together with blood and lymph node memory CD4+ cells, as well as with lymph node naive CD4+ cells.

Comments on this clonotype: Its target antigen remains unknown. No base qualities exist here, and no much larger clone lies one base off it.

CD4+CD45RO+CD25- cells were isolated as memory CD4+ T cells. Tregs, naive and memory CD4+ T cells from tumor, blood and ipsilateral draining lymph nodes of a few breast cancer patients underwent full-length TCR alpha and beta sequencing. Tumor tissue and lymph nodes from ipsilateral axillary dissection were perfused with PBS, minced and digested with collagenase I and hyaluronidase. A purity exceeding 90% was confirmed by FACS for the sorted cell populations. The CDR3 runs 16 amino acids, cysteine and phenylalanine included. Only the CDR3 portion is preserved as DNA: 48 bases, with reading frame beginning at the first base. In the germline V gene, CDR1 corresponds to MNHEY and CDR2 to SVGEGT. Ends trimmed: V by 6 bases, J by 0 bases; bases unmatched to a gene: 8. Full-length TCR variable regions were amplified by 5' RACE PCR using constant-region reverse primers, and then by semi-nested PCR using Nested Universal Primer A. The ReliaPrep RNA Cell Miniprep System was used to extract total RNA, which was then reverse transcribed into 5'RACE-ready cDNA with the SMARTer RACE 5'/3' Kit. An Illumina MiSeq was used to sequence the full-length TCR alpha and beta libraries, which had been barcoded with multiplex adaptors. From the authors' description of their analysis: Sequencing data were pooled across the five patients for each of nine subset-tissue groups and compared by unsupervised clustering of TCR gene usage. The Morisita-Horn index was used to calculate repertoire similarity, with shared sequences weighted according to their contribution to each repertoire. In TCRdb, the public reads were trimmed at Q25 with fastp and aligned with MiXCR, with productive beta chains retained. Identical CDR3 proteins give one entry, which carries the most common genes and DNA. TCRdb, not the authors, supplied the V and J calls. Here the sample has 35,000 to 50,000 distinct CDR3 sequences; 30% occur a single time. The biggest ten clones account for just over 4% of the sample.

Recombination joined TRBV6-2 or TRBV6-3 with TRBJ2-1; 7 middle bases align to TRBD2. Material for sequencing was tumor-infiltrating memory CD4+ T cells sorted from the breast tumor. What this sample's cell subset or site label stands for: memory CD4+ T cells, CD4+CD45RO+CD25-. This sequence was found in a female donor with breast cancer. The nucleotide sequence reads as follows: TGTGCCAGCAGATCTACTAGCGAGAGCTCCTACAATGAGCAGTTCTTC. Translated, it reads CASRSTSESSYNEQFF.